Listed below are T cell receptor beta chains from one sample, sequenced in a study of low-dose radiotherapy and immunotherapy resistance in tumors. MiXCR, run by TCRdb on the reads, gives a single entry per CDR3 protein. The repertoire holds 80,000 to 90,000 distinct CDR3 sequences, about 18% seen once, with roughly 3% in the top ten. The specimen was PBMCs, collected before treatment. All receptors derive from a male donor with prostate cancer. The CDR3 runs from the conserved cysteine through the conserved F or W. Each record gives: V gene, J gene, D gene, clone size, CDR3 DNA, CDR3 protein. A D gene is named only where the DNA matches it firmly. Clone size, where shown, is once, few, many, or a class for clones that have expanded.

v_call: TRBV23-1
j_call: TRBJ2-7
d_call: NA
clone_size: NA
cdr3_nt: TGCGCCAGCAGTCAAATGGACAATTCCTACGAGCAGTACTTC
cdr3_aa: CASSQMDNSYEQYF

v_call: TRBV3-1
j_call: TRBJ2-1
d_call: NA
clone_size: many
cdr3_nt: TGTGCCAGCAGCCCTACGTTGAACTCCTACAATGAGCAGTTCTTC
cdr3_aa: CASSPTLNSYNEQFF

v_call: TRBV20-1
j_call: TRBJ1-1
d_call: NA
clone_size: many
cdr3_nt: TGCAGTGCTAGAGATAGGGGGACTGAAGCTTTCTTT
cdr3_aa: CSARDRGTEAFF

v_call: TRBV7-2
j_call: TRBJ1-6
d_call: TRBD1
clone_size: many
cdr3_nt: TGTGCCAGCAGCTTAACGTTTTGGACAGGGGATTCACCCCTCCACTTT
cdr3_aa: CASSLTFWTGDSPLHF

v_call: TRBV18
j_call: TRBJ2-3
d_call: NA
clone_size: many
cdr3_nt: TGTGCCAGCTCACCATTGTTATCAGATACGCAGTATTTT
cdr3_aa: CASSPLLSDTQYF

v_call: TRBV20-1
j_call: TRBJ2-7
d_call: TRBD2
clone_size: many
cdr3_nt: TGCAGTGCTAGAGATCTAGCGGGGGGAACCTACGAGCAGTACTTC
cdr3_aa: CSARDLAGGTYEQYF

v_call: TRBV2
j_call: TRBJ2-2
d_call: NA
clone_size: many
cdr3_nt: TGTGCCATCTCAGGGGCCGGGGAGCTGTTTTTT
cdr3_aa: CAISGAGELFF

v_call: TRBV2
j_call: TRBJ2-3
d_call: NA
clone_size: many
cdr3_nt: TGTGCCAGCAGGCGACAGCCCAGAGCAGATACGCAGTATTTT
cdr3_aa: CASRRQPRADTQYF

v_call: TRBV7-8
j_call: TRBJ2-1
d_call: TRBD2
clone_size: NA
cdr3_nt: TGTGCCAGCAACTTGTCTGCGGGGGGCCCCTACAATGAGCAGTTCTTC
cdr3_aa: CASNLSAGGPYNEQFF

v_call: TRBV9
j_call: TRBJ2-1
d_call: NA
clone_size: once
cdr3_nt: NA
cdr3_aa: CASSFYICSARVGGGEQKQFF

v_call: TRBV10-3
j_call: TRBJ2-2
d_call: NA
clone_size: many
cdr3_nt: TGTGCCATCAGGGACCCATCTAGTCGGGAGCTGTTTTTT
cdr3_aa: CAIRDPSSRELFF

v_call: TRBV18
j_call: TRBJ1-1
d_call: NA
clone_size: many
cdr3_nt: TGTGCCAGCTCACCGTCCGTCCCGAGGGCTGAAGCTTTCTTT
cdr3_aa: CASSPSVPRAEAFF

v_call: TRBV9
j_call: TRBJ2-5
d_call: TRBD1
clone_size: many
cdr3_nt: TGTGCCAGCAGCGTAGATGGGGACAGGCAAGAGACCCAGTACTTC
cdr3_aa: CASSVDGDRQETQYF

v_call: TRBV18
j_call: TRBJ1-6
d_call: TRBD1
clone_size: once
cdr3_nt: TGTGCCAGCTCACCACCGGGACAGGGGAGTCTAGTGGCCCTCCACTTT
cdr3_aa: CASSPPGQGSLVALHF

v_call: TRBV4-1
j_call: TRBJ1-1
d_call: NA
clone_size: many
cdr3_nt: TGCGCCAGCAGCCATGGGGTCCGGGAAGGAATGAACACTGAAGCTTTCTTT
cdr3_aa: CASSHGVREGMNTEAFF

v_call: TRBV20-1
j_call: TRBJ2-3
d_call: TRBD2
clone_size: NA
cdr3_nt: TGCAGTGCTACCCGCGCTAGCGGGGGGCCTCGGGATACGCAGTATTTT
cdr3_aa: CSATRASGGPRDTQYF

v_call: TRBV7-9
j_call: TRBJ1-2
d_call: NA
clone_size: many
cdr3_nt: TGTGCCAGCAGCTTCCCCCCAGGGGCCTATGGCTACACCTTC
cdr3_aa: CASSFPPGAYGYTF

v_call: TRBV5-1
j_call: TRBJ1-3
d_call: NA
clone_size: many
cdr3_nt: TGCGCCAGCAGCTTGGGGGACTTCGGACCTGGAAACACCATATATTTT
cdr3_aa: CASSLGDFGPGNTIYF

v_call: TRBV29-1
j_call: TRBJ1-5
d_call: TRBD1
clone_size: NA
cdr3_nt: TGCAGCGTTAATCCGGGACAGGGGAATCAGCCCCAGCATTTT
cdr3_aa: CSVNPGQGNQPQHF

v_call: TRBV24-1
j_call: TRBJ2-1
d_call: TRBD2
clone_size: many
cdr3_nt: TGTGCCACCAGTGACCCTCCCCAACGGGGGGGGGAGGAGCAGTTCTTC
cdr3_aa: CATSDPPQRGGEEQFF

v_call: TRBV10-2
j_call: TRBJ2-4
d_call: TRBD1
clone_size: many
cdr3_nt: TGCGCCAGCGGACAAACAGGGGGCGCGAATGAGAACATTCAGTACTTC
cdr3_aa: CASGQTGGANENIQYF

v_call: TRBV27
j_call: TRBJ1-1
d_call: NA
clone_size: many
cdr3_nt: TGTGCCAGCAGTTTATCGACTCGGGGGCGAGGGACTGAAGCTTTCTTT
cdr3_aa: CASSLSTRGRGTEAFF

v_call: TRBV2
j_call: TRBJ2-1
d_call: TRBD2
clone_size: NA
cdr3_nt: TGTGCCTGCGGCTGGGAGGGGAATTTTAATGAGCAGTTCTTC
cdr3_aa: CACGWEGNFNEQFF

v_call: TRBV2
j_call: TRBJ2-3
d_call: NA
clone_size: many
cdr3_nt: TGTGCCAGCAGTGAACAGGGGTCAGATACGCAGTATTTT
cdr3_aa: CASSEQGSDTQYF

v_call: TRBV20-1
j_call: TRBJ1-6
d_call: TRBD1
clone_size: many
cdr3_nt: TGCAGTGCTAGGGGGCAGGGGGCGAGCTCCCTCCACTTT
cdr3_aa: CSARGQGASSLHF

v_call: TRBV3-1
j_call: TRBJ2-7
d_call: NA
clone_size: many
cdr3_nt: TGTGCCAGCAGACCGTACCCGACGACACCACGGGACGAGCAGTACTTC
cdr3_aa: CASRPYPTTPRDEQYF

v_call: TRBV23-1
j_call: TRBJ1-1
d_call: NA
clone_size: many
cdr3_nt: TGCGCCAGCAGTCATCCCAGCAGGGGCAGGGATTATATGAAAGCTTTCTTT
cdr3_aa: CASSHPSRGRDYMKAFF

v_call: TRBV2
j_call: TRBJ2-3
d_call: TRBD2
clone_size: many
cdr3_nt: TGTGCCAGCAGCCTGCTAGCGGGGGGTAACCCAAGCACAGATACGCAGTATTTT
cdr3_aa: CASSLLAGGNPSTDTQYF

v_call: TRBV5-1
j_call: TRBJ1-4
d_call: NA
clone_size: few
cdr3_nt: TGCGCCAGCAGCTCAGGAAATGAAAAACTGTTTTTT
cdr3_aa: CASSSGNEKLFF

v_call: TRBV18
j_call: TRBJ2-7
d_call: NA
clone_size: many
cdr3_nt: TGTGCCAGCGCCTCGGACAGTCCCCGGGGAGAGCAGTACTTC
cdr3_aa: CASASDSPRGEQYF

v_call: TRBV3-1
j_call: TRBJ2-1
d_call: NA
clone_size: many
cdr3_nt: TGTGCCAGCAGCCAAGGGCCCAGCTCCTCGCAGTTCTTC
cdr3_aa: CASSQGPSSSQFF

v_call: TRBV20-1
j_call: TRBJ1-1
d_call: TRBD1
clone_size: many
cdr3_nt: TGCAGTGCTTCAGGGACAGGGGTTGAAGCTTTCTTT
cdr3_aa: CSASGTGVEAFF

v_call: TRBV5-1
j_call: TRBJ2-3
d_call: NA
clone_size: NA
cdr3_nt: TGCGCCAGCAGCTTGGTTGCTCGGACTCGGGGGAGAGATACGCAGTATTTT
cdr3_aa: CASSLVARTRGRDTQYF

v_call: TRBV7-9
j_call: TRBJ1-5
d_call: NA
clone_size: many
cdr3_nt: TGTGCCAGCAGCTCCGGGGCGGGGGGCCCCAATCAGCCCCAGCATTTT
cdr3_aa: CASSSGAGGPNQPQHF

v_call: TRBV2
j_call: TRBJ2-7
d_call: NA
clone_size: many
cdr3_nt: TGTGCCAGCAGTTCCGGGCCGCGGGGCTCCTACGAGCAGTACTTC
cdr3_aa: CASSSGPRGSYEQYF

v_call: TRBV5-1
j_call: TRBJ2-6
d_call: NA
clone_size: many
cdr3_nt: TGCGCCAGCAGGCTGGAAGTATCTGGGGCCAACGTCCTGACTTTC
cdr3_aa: CASRLEVSGANVLTF

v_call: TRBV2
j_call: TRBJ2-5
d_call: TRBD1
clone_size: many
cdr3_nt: TGTGCCAGCTGGGGACAGGAGAAAGAGACCCAGTACTTC
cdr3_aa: CASWGQEKETQYF

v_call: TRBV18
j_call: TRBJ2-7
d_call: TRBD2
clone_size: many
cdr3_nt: TGTGCCAGCTCTAAACTTGGGGGGGTCAGCTACGAGCAGTACTTC
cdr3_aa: CASSKLGGVSYEQYF

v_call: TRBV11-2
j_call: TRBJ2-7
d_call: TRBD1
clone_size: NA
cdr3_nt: TGTGCCAGCAGCTTAATCGGGGACAGCTCCTACGAGCAGTACTTC
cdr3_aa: CASSLIGDSSYEQYF

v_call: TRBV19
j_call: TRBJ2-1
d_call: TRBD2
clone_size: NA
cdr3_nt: TGTGCCAGTACCTCCTCAGCGGGGGTTTACAATGAGCAGTTCTTC
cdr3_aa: CASTSSAGVYNEQFF

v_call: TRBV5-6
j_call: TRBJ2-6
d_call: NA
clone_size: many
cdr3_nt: TGTGCCAGCAGCTGGGAGGCCTCTGGGGCCAACGTCCTGACTTTC
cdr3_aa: CASSWEASGANVLTF

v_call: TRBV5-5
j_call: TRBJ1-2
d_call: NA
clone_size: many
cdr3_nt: TGTGCCAGCAGCTTGCCGGGGGGCGTACATGGCTACACCTTC
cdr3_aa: CASSLPGGVHGYTF

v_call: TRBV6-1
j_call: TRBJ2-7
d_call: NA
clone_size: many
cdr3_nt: TGTGCCAGCAGTGCAGCGGGCCCTCGCTACGAGCAGTACTTC
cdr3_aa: CASSAAGPRYEQYF

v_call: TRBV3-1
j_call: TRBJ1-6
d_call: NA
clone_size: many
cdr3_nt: TGTGCCAGCAGCCTGGGCAGCAATTCACCCCTCCACTTT
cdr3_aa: CASSLGSNSPLHF

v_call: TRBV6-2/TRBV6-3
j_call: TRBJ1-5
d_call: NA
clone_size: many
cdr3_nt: TGTGCCAGCGGCGGCAATCAGCCCCAGCATTTT
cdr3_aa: CASGGNQPQHF

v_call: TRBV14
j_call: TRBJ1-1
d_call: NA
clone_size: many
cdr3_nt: TGTGCCAGCAGCCCCCATCGGAGAGGGGGCACTGAAGCTTTCTTT
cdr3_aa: CASSPHRRGGTEAFF

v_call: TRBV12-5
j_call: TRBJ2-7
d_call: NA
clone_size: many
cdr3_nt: TGTGCTAGTGGCCCGACAGCTCCGAGCTACGAGCAGTACTTC
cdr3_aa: CASGPTAPSYEQYF